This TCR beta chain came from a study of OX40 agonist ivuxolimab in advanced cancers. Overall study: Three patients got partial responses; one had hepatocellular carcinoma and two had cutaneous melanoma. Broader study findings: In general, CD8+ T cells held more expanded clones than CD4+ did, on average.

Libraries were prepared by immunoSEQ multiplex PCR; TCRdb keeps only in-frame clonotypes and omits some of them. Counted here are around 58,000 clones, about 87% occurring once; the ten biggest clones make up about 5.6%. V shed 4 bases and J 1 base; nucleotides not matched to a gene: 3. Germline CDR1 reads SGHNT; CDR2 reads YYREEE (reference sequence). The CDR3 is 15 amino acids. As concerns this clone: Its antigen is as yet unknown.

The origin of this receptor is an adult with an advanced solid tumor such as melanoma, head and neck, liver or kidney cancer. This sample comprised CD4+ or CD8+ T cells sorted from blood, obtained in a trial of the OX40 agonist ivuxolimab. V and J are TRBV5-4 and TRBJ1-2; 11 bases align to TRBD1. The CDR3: CASSPGTGGNYGYTF. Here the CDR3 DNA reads TGTGCCAGCAGCCCCGGGACAGGGGGTAACTATGGCTACACCTTC.